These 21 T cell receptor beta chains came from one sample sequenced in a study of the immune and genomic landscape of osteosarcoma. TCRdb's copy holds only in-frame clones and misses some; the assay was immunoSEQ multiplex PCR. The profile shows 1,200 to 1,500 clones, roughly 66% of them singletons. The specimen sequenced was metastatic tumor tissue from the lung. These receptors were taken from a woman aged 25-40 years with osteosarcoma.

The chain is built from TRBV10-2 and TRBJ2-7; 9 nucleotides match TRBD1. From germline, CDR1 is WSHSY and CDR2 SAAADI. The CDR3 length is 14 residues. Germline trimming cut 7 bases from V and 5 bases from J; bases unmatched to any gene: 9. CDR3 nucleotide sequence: TGCGCCAGCACGACGGGACAGGGCTTAGACGAGCAGTACTTC. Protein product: CASTTGQGLDEQYF.

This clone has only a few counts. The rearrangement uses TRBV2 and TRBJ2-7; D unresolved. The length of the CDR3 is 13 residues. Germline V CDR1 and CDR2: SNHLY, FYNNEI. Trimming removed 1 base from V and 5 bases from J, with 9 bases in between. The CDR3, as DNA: TGTGCCAGCAGTGAAGGGCTCCAGCACGAGCAGTACTTC. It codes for CASSEGLQHEQYF.

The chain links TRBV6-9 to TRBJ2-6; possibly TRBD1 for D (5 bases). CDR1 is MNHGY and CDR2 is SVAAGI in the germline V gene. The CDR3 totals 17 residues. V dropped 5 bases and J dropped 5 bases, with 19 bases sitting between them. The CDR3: CASSEMGPQSRANVLTF. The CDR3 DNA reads TGTGCCAGCAGTGAGATGGGGCCTCAAAGTCGGGCCAACGTCCTGACTTTC.

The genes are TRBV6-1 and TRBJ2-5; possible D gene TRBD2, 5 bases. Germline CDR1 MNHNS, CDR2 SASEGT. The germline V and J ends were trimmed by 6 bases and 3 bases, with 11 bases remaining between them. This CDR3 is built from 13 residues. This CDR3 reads CASRENGEETQYF. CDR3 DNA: TGTGCCAGCAGAGAGAACGGGGAAGAGACCCAGTACTTC.

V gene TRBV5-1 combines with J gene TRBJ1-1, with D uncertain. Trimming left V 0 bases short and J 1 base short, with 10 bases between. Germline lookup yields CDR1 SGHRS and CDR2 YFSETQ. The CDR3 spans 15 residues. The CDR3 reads CASSLDGVGNTEAFF. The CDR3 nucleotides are TGCGCCAGCAGCTTGGATGGGGTCGGGAACACTGAAGCTTTCTTT.

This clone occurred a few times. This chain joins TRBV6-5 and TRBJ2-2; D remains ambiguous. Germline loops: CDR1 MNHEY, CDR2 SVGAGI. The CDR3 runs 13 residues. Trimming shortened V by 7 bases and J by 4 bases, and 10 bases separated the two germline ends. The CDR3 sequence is CASTNYGTGELFF. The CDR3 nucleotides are TGTGCCAGCACCAACTACGGCACCGGGGAGCTGTTTTTT.

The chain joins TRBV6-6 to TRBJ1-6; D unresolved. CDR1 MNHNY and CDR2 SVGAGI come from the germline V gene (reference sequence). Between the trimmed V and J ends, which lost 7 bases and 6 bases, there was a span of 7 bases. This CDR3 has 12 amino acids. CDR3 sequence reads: CASTNPNSPLHF. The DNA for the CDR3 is TGTGCCAGCACCAACCCTAATTCACCCCTCCACTTT.

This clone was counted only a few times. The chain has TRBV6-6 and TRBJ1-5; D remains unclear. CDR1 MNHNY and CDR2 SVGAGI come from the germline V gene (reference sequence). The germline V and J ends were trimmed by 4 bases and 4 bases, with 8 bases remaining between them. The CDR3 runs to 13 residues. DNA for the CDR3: TGTGCCAGCAGTTTGGACGAAAATCAGCCCCAGCATTTT. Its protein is CASSLDENQPQHF.

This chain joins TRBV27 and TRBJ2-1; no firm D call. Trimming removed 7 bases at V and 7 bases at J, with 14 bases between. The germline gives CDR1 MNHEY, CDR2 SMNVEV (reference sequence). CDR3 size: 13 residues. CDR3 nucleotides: TGTGCCAGCATCGAAAATGGGCGGAATGAGCAGTTCTTC. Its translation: CASIENGRNEQFF.

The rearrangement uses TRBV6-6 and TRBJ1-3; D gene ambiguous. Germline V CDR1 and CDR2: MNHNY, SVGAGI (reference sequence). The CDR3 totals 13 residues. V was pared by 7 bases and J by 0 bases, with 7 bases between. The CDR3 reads CASTTVSGNTIYF. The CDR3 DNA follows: TGTGCCAGCACTACAGTCTCTGGAAACACCATATATTTT.

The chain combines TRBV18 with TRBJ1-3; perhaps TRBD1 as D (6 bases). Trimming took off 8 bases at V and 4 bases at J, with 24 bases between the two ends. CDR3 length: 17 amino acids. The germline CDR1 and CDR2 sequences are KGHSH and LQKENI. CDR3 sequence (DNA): TGTGCCAGCACCAGAAACTCCCTTGGGGGGCGAGGAAACACCATATATTTT. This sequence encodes CASTRNSLGGRGNTIYF.

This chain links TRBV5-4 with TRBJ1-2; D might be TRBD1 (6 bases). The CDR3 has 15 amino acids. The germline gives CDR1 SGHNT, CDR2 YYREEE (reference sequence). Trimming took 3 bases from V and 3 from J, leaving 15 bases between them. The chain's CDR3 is CASSYPGARDYGYTF. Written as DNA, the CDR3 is TGTGCCAGCAGCTACCCGGGGGCCAGGGACTATGGCTACACCTTC.

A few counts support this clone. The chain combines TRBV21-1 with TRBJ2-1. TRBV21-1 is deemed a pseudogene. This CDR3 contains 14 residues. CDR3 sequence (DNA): TGTGCCAGCAGCAAAGACTGGGGACGTAGTGAGCAGTTCTTC. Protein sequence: CASSKDWGRSEQFF.

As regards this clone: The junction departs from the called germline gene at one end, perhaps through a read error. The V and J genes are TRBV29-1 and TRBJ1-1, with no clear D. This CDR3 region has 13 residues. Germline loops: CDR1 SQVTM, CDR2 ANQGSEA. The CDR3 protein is CTVGDYSLLEAFF. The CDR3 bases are TGCACCGTTGGGGATTACTCCCTCCTAGAAGCTTTCTTT.

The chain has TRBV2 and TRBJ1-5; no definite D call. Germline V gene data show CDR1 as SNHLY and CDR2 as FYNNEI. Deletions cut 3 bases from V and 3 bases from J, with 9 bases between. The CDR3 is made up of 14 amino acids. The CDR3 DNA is TGTGCCAGCAGTGATTCAGAGTACAATCAGCCCCAGCATTTT. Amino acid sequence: CASSDSEYNQPQHF.

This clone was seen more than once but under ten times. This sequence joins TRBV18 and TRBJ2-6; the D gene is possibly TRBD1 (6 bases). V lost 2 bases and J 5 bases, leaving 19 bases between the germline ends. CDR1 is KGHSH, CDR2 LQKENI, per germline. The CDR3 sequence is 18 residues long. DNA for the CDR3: TGTGCCAGCTCACCATATGTAAATCAGGGGTCTAGGGCCAACGTCCTGACTTTC. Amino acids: CASSPYVNQGSRANVLTF.

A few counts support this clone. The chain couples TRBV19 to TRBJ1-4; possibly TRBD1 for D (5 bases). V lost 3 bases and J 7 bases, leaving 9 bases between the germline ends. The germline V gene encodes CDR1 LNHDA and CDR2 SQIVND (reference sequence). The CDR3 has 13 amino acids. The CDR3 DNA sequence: TGTGCCAGTAGTATGACAGTGGGTGAAAAACTGTTTTTT. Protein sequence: CASSMTVGEKLFF.

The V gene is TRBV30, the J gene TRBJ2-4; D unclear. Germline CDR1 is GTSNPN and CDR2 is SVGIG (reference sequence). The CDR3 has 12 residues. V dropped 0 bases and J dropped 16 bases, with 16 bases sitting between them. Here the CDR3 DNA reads TGTGCCTGGAGTGTACTCAGACGAAATCCCTACTTC. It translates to CAWSVLRRNPYF.

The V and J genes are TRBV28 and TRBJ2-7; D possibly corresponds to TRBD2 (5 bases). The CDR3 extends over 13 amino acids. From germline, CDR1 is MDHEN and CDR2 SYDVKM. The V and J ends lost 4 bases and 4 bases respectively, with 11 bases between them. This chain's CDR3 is CASSWGVQYEQYF. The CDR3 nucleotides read TGTGCCAGCAGTTGGGGAGTTCAGTACGAGCAGTACTTC.

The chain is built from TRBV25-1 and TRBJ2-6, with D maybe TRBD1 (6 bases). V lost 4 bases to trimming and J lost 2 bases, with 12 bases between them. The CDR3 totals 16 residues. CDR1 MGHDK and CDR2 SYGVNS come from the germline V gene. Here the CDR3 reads CASSASGVTGANVLTF. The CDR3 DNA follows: TGTGCCAGCAGTGCATCAGGGGTTACTGGGGCCAACGTCCTGACTTTC.

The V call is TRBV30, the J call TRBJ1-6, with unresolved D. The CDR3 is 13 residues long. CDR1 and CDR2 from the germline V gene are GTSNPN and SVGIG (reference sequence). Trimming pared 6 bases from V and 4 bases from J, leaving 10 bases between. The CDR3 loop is CACRGEYNSPLHF. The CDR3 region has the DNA TGTGCCTGCCGCGGAGAATATAATTCACCCCTCCACTTT.